The 6 T cell receptor beta chains below all came from one sample that was sequenced in a study of preoperative IRX-2 immunotherapy in early breast cancer. The assay was immunoSEQ multiplex PCR, and TCRdb's table has in-frame clones only and misses some. The data contain fewer than 70,000 clones, roughly 94% of them seen just once; the ten biggest clones take up around 1.5%. The treatment denotes: preoperative locoregional IRX-2 cytokine immunotherapy. The specimen was obtained from a patient treated with IRX-2 immunotherapy. The receptors originated from a human donor with breast cancer.

The chain has TRBV7-2 and TRBJ1-6, with D maybe TRBD1 (5 bases). CDR1 and CDR2 from the germline V gene are SGHTA and FQGNSA. The length of the CDR3 is 16 residues. V shed 1 base and J shed 10 bases, with 17 bases lying between them. This CDR3 reads CASSLVKGPRESPLHF. The CDR3 DNA follows: TGTGCCAGCAGCTTAGTCAAGGGTCCCAGGGAGTCACCCCTCCACTTT.

J is TRBJ2-1 and V is TRBV7-3; a weak D match, TRBD2 (7 bases). This CDR3 spans 16 amino acids. The V end lost 2 bases, the J end lost 5 bases, and 16 bases lay between the germline ends. From germline, CDR1 is SGHTA and CDR2 FQGTGA. This CDR3 is CASSLLGGAGNNEQFF. In DNA, the CDR3 is TGTGCCAGCAGCTTACTAGGGGGGGCCGGGAACAATGAGCAGTTCTTC. The entire variable domain, with the rest obtained from reference TRBV7-3 and TRBJ2-1, is as follows: GAGVSQTPSNKVTEKGKYVELRCDPISGHTALYWYRQSLGQGPEFLIYFQGTGAADDSGLPNDRFFAVRPEGSVSTLKIQRTERGDSAVYLCASSLLGGAGNNEQFFGPGTRLTVL.

The genes are TRBV19 and TRBJ2-1, with D possibly matching TRBD2 (6 bases). The V end was cut by 2 bases, the J end by 4 bases, with 18 bases between. The CDR3 is 17 amino acids. Per the germline V gene, CDR1 is LNHDA and CDR2 is SQIVND (reference sequence). In DNA, the CDR3 is TGTGCCAGTAGTATATTCGGAGGTGAGGCGGGGTACAATGAGCAGTTCTTC. It is translated as CASSIFGGEAGYNEQFF. Together with reference TRBV19 and TRBJ2-1, the CDR3 gives the full variable domain: DGGITQSPKYLFRKEGQNVTLSCEQNLNHDAMYWYRQDPGQGLRLIYYSQIVNDFQKGDIAEGYSVSREKKESFPLTVTSAQKNPTAFYLCASSIFGGEAGYNEQFFGPGTRLTVL.

CDR3 DNA: TGTGCCAGCACGGTGCGGGGGGGAGATACGCAGTATTTT. It encodes CASTVRGGDTQYF. This sequence joins TRBV5-4 and TRBJ2-3; 9 positions match TRBD2. Per the germline V gene, CDR1 is SGHNT and CDR2 is YYREEE (reference sequence). The CDR3 has 13 amino acids. V lost 6 bases and J lost 5; bases outside the gene matches: 4.

This clone was seen a single time. The chain joins TRBV7-3 to TRBJ1-1; D may be TRBD1 (6 bases). Germline values: CDR1 SGHTA, CDR2 FQGTGA. The CDR3 has 14 amino acids. V shed 8 bases and J shed 4 bases, with 17 bases lying between them. Here the CDR3 DNA reads TGTGCCAGCGGATATTCAGGGGAAGGCACTGAAGCTTTCTTT. This codes for CASGYSGEGTEAFF.

The chain recombines TRBV5-6 with TRBJ2-7, with unresolved D. Trimming left V 1 base short and J 5 bases short, with 10 bases between. CDR1 is SGHDT and CDR2 is YYEEEE in the germline V gene. The CDR3 runs 13 residues. The CDR3 loop reads CASSLMANHEQYF. In DNA form, the CDR3 reads TGTGCCAGCAGCTTGATGGCCAATCACGAGCAGTACTTC.